This entry concerns a single TCR beta chain. Its antigen is unknown. Germline CDR1 and CDR2: SGDLS and YYNGEE. V was pared by 7 bases and J by 2 bases, with 19 bases between. The CDR3 runs 16 residues. This entry belongs to a study of beta chain features in type 1 diabetes. Reverse transcription of all isolated RNA meant that expressed TCRB transcripts were sequenced. Data came from immunoSEQ multiplex PCR; TCRdb stores just in-frame clones and leaves some out. This sample carries 150,000 to 200,000 clones, around 8% of them seen once, and the ten largest clones take roughly 1%. Researchers reported sorting CD4+ naive, central memory, regulatory and stem cell-like memory cells via CD45RO/CCR7/CD25/CD127/CD95/CD27. Without exception, sorted populations had purity beyond 95%. Study-level points and caveats: When Type 1 diabetes patients were examined, their TCRB CDR3s proved moderately but significantly shorter in all four CD4+ subsets.

The sequencing sample was made of central memory CD4+ T cells from blood. The chain carries TRBV9 and TRBJ1-3; no clear D gene. This clonotype originated in a woman in her thirties or forties with type 1 diabetes. CDR3 protein: CASGHPGGSAGNTIYF. CDR3 DNA: TGTGCCAGCGGCCACCCCGGCGGGAGCGCTGGAAACACCATATATTTT.